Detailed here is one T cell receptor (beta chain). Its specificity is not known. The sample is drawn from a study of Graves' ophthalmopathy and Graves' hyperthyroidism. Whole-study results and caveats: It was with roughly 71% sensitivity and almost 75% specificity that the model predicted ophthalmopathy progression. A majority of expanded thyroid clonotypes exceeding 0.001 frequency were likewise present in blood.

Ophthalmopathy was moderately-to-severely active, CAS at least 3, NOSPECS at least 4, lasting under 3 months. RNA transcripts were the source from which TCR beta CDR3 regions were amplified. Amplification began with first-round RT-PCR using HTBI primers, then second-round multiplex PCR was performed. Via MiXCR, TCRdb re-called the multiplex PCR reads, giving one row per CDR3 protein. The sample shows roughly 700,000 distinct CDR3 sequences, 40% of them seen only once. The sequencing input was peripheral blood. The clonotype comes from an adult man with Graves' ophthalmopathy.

CDR3 in amino acids: CASIPGQSHEQYF. The CDR3 DNA reads TGTGCCAGCATCCCAGGACAGTCCCACGAGCAGTACTTC. The chain combines TRBV25-1 with TRBJ2-7; a possible D gene is TRBD1 (6 bases). CDR1 and CDR2 (germline): MGHDK, SYGVNS. The CDR3 length is 13 residues. Between the trimmed V and J ends, which lost 7 bases and 5 bases, there was a span of 15 bases.